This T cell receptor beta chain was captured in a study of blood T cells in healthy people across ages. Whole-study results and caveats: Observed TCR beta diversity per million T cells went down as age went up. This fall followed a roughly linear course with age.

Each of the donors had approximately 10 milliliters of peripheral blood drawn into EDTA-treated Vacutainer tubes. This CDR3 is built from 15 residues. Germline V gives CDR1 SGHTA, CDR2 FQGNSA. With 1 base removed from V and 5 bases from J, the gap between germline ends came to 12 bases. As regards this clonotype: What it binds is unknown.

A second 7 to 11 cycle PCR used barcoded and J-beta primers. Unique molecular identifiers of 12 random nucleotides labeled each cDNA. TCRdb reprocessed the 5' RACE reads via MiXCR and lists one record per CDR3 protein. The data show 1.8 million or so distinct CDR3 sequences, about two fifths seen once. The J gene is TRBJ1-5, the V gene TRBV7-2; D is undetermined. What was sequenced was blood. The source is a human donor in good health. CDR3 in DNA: TGTGCCAGCAGCTTAGTCAGTTCGTCAGATCAGCCCCAGCATTTT. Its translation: CASSLVSSSDQPQHF.